One sample yielded the 14 T cell receptor beta chains listed below, sequenced in a study of cytomegalovirus exposure and HLA in healthy donors. Researchers ran the PCR with 60 Vbeta and 13 Jbeta primers. Some clones are missing from TCRdb's copy, which holds only in-frame ones; the method was immunoSEQ multiplex PCR. Of 150,000 or so clones in the sample, less than 90% are singletons; the top ten hold under 0.4%. Material: PBMCs. Receptors originate from a boy under 10 years old in good health and CMV-seronegative.

The V and J genes are TRBV7-9 and TRBJ2-7; 8 nucleotides agree with TRBD1. The germline CDR1 and CDR2 sequences are SEHNR and FQNEAQ (reference sequence). This CDR3 has 16 amino acids. V lost 4 bases, J lost 2 bases, and 10 bases stayed unmatched. The DNA for the CDR3 is TGTGCCAGCAGCTCCGAGGGACAGGAGCATCCCTACGAGCAGTACTTC. Translated: CASSSEGQEHPYEQYF.

This clone was recorded a few times. The chain combines TRBV13 with TRBJ2-7, with 12 bases identical to TRBD2. The CDR3 is 15 residues long. Trimming at V came to 3 bases and at J to 6 bases, leaving 6 bases not matched to a gene. Germline assignment: CDR1 PRHDT and CDR2 FYEKMQ (reference sequence). CDR3 protein: CASSFGGLAGPEQYF. Written as DNA, the CDR3 is TGTGCCAGCAGCTTTGGTGGACTAGCGGGACCCGAGCAGTACTTC.

The chain joins TRBV19 to TRBJ2-7; a weak D match, TRBD2 (5 bases). CDR1 and CDR2 from the germline V gene are LNHDA and SQIVND (reference sequence). This CDR3 contains 15 residues. Trimming took off 4 bases at V and 0 bases at J, with 13 bases between the two ends. This CDR3 is CASSTLAGSSYEQYF. CDR3 DNA sequence: TGTGCCAGTAGTACTCTGGCGGGTAGCTCCTACGAGCAGTACTTC.

The CDR3 region is CASSDRVVQFF. CDR3 nucleotide sequence: TGTGCCAGTTCCGACAGGGTCGTACAGTTCTTC. V is TRBV19 and J is TRBJ2-1; 7 nucleotides line up with TRBD1. The CDR3 consists of 11 residues. Unmatched junction bases numbered 8, after V lost 8 bases and J lost 13 bases. CDR1 is LNHDA and CDR2 is SQIVND in the germline V gene (reference sequence).

This chain links TRBV11-2 with TRBJ2-7, with 8 positions matching TRBD1. J gave up 3 bases and V 5 bases, and 6 bases lay outside the gene matches. CDR1 SGHAT and CDR2 FQNNGV come from the germline V gene. This CDR3 has 14 amino acids. CDR3 nucleotide sequence: TGTGCCAGCAGCCAGAAGACAGGGGTCTACGAGCAGTACTTC. Its translation is CASSQKTGVYEQYF.

The V and J genes are TRBV4-2 and TRBJ2-7; TRBD2 matches 9 bases. There are 15 residues in the CDR3. The germline V gene has CDR1 LGHNA and CDR2 YNFKEQ. Trimming cost V 0 bases and J 6 bases; bases outside gene matches: 6. The CDR3 here is CASSQDFSGSVEQYF. The CDR3 DNA reads TGTGCCAGCAGCCAAGATTTTAGCGGGAGTGTCGAGCAGTACTTC.

The rearrangement joins TRBV7-9 to TRBJ2-1, with TRBD2 matching over 7 bases. The J segment lost 7 bases and the V segment lost 3 bases, leaving 9 bases of the junction unmatched. Germline V gene lookup returns CDR1 SEHNR and CDR2 FQNEAQ (reference sequence). The CDR3 is made up of 15 amino acids. The CDR3 coding sequence is TGTGCCAGCAGCTTGCAGGGACTAAGCGATAATGAGCAGTTCTTC. Translating gives CASSLQGLSDNEQFF.

The rearrangement joins TRBV7-9 to TRBJ2-1, with unresolved D. CDR1 and CDR2 (germline): SEHNR, FQNEAQ (reference sequence). The CDR3 has 14 residues. V was cut by 4 bases and J by 2 bases, with 9 bases left in between. CDR3 sequence: CASSSSGTYNEQFF. CDR3 in DNA: TGTGCCAGCAGCTCCTCAGGCACCTACAATGAGCAGTTCTTC. Filled out from reference TRBV7-9 and TRBJ2-1, the complete variable domain reads DTGVSQNPRHKITKRGQNVTFRCDPISEHNRLYWYRQTLGQGPEFLTYFQNEAQLEKSRLLSDRFSAERPKGSFSTLEIQRTEQGDSAMYLCASSSSGTYNEQFFGPGTRLTVL.

The chain is built from TRBV7-3 and TRBJ2-7; D remains ambiguous. V was cut by 1 base and J by 2 bases, with 6 bases left in between. The germline gives CDR1 SGHTA, CDR2 FQGTGA. CDR3 length equals 13 residues. CDR3 sequence reads: CASSLNPTYEQYF. CDR3 DNA sequence: TGTGCCAGCAGCTTAAATCCCACCTACGAGCAGTACTTC. Variable domain in full (rest from reference TRBV7-3 and TRBJ2-7): GAGVSQTPSNKVTEKGKYVELRCDPISGHTALYWYRQSLGQGPEFLIYFQGTGAADDSGLPNDRFFAVRPEGSVSTLKIQRTERGDSAVYLCASSLNPTYEQYFGPGTRLTVT.

The chain employs TRBV7-8 and TRBJ2-1; TRBD2 matches at 13 bases. The V gene end was trimmed by 4 bases and the J gene end by 6 bases; junction bases not matched to a gene: 3. The CDR3 runs to 15 residues. From germline, CDR1 is SGHVS and CDR2 FQNEAQ. CDR3 DNA sequence: TGTGCCAGCAGCTACACTAGCGGGAGGGGCAATGAGCAGTTCTTC. Its translation: CASSYTSGRGNEQFF.

V gene TRBV6-4 combines with J gene TRBJ1-1; D perhaps matches TRBD1 (6 bases). The germline V gene encodes CDR1 MRHNA and CDR2 SNTAGT. CDR3 size: 17 residues. V was shortened by 0 bases and J by 0 bases, with 14 bases between the two germline ends. The CDR3 region has the DNA TGTGCCAGCAGTGACTCGGTGGGGGCAGCGGTGAACACTGAAGCTTTCTTT. It encodes CASSDSVGAAVNTEAFF.

The gene calls are TRBV19 and TRBJ1-1; TRBD1 agrees at 9 bases. The germline CDR1 and CDR2 sequences are LNHDA and SQIVND (reference sequence). This CDR3 is 14 amino acids long. Trimming cost V 5 bases and J 4 bases; bases outside gene matches: 5. In nucleotides, the CDR3 is TGTGCCAGTAGTCTTATGGACAGGGGCACTGAAGCTTTCTTT. This codes for CASSLMDRGTEAFF.

The chain links TRBV6-1 to TRBJ1-5; D possibly corresponds to TRBD1 (6 bases). V lost 5 bases, J lost 4 bases, and 12 bases lay in between. The CDR3 runs 14 residues. Germline V gene lookup returns CDR1 MNHNS and CDR2 SASEGT. CDR3 in DNA: TGTGCCAGCAGTTGGACAGCGACGAATCAGCCCCAGCATTTT. Protein sequence: CASSWTATNQPQHF.

The chain uses TRBV27 and TRBJ1-2, with D unresolved. In germline, CDR1 is MNHEY, CDR2 SMNVEV (reference sequence). V lost 0 bases and J lost 9, with 14 bases in between. CDR3 length: 14 amino acids. The CDR3 bases are TGTGCCAGCAGTTTATCGGTGCCTTACACGAGCTACACCTTC. It specifies CASSLSVPYTSYTF.